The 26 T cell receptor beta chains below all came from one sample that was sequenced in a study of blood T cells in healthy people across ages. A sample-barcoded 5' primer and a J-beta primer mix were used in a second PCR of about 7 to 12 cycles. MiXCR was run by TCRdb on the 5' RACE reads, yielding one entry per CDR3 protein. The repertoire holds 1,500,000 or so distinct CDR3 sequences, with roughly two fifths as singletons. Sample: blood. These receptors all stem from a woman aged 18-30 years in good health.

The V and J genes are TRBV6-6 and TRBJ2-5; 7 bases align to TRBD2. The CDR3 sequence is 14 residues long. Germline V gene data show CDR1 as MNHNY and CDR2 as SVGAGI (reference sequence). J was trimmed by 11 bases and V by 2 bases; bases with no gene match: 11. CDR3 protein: CASSYEGLAGEQYF. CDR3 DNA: TGTGCCAGCAGTTACGAGGGCCTTGCGGGGGAGCAGTACTTC.

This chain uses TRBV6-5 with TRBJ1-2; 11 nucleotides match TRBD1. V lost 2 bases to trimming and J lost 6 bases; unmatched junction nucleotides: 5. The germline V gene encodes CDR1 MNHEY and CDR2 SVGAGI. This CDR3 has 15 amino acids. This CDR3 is CASSYGGQGVNGYTF. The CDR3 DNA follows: TGTGCCAGCAGTTACGGGGGACAGGGGGTTAATGGCTACACCTTC.

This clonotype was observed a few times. The CDR3 bases are TGTGCCAGCAGCTTATCGACTAGTCGCAATGAGCAGTTCTTC. Its translation: CASSLSTSRNEQFF. The chain links TRBV7-2 to TRBJ2-1, with a possible D match to TRBD2 (6 bases). This CDR3 has 14 residues. Deletions cut 2 bases from V and 6 bases from J, with 11 bases between. Germline lookup yields CDR1 SGHTA and CDR2 FQGNSA. The full variable domain, its missing parts supplied by reference TRBV7-2 and TRBJ2-1, is GAGVSQSPSNKVTEKGKDVELRCDPISGHTALYWYRQSLGQGLEFLIYFQGNSAPDKSGLPSDRFSAERTGGSVSTLTIQRTQQEDSAVYLCASSLSTSRNEQFFGPGTRLTVL.

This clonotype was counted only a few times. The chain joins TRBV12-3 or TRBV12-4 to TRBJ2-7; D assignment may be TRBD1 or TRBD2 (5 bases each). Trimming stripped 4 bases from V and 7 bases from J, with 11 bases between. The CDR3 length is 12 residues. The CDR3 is CASSSGRVEQYF. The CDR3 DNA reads TGTGCCAGCAGTTCGGGACGAGTGGAGCAGTACTTC.

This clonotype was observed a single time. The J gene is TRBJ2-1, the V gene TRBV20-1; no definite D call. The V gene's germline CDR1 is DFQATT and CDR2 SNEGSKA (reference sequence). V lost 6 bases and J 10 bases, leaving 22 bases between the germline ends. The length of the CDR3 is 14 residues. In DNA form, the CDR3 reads TGCAGTGCGCGGACCACAGAATTGAAAAGAGAGCAGTTCTTC. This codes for CSARTTELKREQFF.

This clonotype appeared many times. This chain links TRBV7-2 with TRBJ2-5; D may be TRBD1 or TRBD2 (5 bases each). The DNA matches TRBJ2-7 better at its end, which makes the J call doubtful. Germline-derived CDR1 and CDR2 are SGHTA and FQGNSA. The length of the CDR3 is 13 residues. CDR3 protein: CASSLGDQYEQYF. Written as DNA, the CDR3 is TGTGCCAGCAGCTTAGGGGACCAATACGAGCAGTACTTC.

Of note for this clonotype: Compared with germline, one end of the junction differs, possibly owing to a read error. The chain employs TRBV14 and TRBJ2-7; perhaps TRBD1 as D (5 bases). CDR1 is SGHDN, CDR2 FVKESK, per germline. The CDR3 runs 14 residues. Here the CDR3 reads CASSHDRLSYEQYF. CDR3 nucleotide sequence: TGTGCCAGTAGCCACGACAGATTGTCCTACGAGCAGTACTTC.

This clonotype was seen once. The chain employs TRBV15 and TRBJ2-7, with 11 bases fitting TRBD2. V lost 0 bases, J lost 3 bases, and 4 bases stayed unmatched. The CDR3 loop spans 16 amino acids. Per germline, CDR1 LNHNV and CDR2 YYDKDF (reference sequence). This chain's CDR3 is CATSRDGGLAVYEQYF. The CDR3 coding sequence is TGTGCCACCAGCAGAGATGGGGGACTAGCGGTCTACGAGCAGTACTTC.

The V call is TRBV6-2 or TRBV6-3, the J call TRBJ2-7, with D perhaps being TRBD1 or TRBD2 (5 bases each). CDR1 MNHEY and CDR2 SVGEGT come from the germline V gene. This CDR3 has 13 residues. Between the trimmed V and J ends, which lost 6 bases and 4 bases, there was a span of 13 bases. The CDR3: CASRGDAVYEQYF. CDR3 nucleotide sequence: TGTGCCAGCAGGGGGGACGCGGTATACGAGCAGTACTTC.

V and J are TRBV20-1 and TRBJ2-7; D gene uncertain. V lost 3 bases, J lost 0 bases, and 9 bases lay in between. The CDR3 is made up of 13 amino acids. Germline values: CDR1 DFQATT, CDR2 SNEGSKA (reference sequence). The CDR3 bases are TGCAGTGCTAGGACGGTGAACTCCTACGAGCAGTACTTC. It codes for CSARTVNSYEQYF.

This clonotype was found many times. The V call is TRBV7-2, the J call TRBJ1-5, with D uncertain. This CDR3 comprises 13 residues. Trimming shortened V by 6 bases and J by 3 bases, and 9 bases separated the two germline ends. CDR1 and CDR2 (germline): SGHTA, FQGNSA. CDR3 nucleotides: TGTGCCAGCAGTTTTGGCCCCAATCAGCCCCAGCATTTT. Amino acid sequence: CASSFGPNQPQHF. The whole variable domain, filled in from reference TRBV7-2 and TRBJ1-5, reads GAGVSQSPSNKVTEKGKDVELRCDPISGHTALYWYRQSLGQGLEFLIYFQGNSAPDKSGLPSDRFSAERTGGSVSTLTIQRTQQEDSAVYLCASSFGPNQPQHFGDGTRLSIL.

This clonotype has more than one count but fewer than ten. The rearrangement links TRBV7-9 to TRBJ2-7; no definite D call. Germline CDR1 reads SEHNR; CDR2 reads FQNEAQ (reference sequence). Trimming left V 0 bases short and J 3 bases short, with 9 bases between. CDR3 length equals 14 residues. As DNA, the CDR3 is TGTGCCAGCAGCTTAGCCCTAGGTGGCTACGAGCAGTACTTC. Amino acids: CASSLALGGYEQYF.

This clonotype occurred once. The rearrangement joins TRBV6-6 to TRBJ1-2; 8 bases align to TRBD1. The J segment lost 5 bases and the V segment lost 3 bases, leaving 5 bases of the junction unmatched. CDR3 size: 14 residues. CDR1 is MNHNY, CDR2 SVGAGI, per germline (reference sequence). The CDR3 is CASSYRTGKYGYTF. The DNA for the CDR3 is TGTGCCAGCAGTTATCGGACAGGGAAGTATGGCTACACCTTC.

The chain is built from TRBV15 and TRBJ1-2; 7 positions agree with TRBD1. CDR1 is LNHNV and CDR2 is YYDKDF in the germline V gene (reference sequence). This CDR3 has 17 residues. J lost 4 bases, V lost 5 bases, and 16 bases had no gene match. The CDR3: CATSRTGRPLASYGYTF. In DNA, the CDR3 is TGTGCCACCAGCCGGACAGGAAGGCCCTTAGCTAGCTATGGCTACACCTTC.

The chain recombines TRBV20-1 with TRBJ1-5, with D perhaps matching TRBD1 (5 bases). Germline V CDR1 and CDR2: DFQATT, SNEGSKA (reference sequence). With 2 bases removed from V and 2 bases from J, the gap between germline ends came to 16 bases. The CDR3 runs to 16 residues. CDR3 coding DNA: TGCAGTGCTAGACGGGGACGGGGGATCGGCAATCAGCCCCAGCATTTT. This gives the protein CSARRGRGIGNQPQHF.

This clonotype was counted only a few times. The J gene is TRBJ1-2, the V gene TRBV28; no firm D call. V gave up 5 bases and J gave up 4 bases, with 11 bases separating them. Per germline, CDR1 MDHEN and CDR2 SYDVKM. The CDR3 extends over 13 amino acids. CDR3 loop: CASSMGFAYGYTF. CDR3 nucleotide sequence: TGTGCCAGCAGTATGGGGTTCGCCTATGGCTACACCTTC.

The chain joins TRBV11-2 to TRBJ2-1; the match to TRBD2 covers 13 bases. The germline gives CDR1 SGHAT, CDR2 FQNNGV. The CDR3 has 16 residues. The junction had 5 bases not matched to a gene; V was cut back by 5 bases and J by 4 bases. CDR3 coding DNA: TGTGCCAGCAGCCCTGGACTAGCGGGGGAGTACAATGAGCAGTTCTTC. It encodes CASSPGLAGEYNEQFF.

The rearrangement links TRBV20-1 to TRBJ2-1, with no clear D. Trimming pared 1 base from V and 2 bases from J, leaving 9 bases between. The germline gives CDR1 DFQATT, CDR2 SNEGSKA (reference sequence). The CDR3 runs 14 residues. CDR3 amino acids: CSARVPAPYNEQFF. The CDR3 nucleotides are TGCAGTGCTAGAGTGCCAGCGCCCTACAATGAGCAGTTCTTC.

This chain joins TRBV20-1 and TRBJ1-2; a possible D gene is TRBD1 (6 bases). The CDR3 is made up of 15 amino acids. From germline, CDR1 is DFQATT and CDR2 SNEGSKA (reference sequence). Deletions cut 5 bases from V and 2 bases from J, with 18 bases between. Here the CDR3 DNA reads TGCAGTGCTCCTCTCGGGGGCGCCGCCAACTATGGCTACACCTTC. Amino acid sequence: CSAPLGGAANYGYTF.

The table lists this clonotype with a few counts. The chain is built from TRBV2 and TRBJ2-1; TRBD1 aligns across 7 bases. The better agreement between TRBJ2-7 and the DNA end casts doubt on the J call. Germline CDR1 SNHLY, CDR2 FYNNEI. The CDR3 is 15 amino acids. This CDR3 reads CASVRDRASYNEQYF. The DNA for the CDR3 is TGTGCCAGCGTCCGGGACAGAGCCTCCTACAATGAGCAGTACTTC.

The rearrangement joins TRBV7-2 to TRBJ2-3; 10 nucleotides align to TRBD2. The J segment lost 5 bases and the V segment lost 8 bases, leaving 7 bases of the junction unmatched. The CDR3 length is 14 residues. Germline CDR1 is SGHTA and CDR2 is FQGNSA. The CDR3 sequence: CASGLAALEDTQYF. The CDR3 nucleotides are TGTGCCAGCGGACTAGCGGCCCTCGAAGATACGCAGTATTTT. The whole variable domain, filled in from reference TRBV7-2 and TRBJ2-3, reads GAGVSQSPSNKVTEKGKDVELRCDPISGHTALYWYRQSLGQGLEFLIYFQGNSAPDKSGLPSDRFSAERTGGSVSTLTIQRTQQEDSAVYLCASGLAALEDTQYFGPGTRLTVL.

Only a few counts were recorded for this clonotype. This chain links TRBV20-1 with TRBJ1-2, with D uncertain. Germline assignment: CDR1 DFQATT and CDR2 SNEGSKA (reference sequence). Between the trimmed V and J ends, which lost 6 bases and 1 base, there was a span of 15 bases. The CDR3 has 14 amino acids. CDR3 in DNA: TGCAGTGCCCGCCGTGCCGGGATTAACTATGGCTACACCTTC. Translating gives CSARRAGINYGYTF.

The DNA of the CDR3 is TGTGCCAGCAGTTTGAAGCGGGGGGAGCCCTACGAGCAGTACTTC. This gives the protein CASSLKRGEPYEQYF. This chain uses TRBV27 with TRBJ2-7, with TRBD2 identical over 9 bases. Trimming at V came to 3 bases and at J to 2 bases, leaving 5 bases not matched to a gene. This CDR3 contains 15 residues. The V gene's germline CDR1 is MNHEY and CDR2 SMNVEV (reference sequence).

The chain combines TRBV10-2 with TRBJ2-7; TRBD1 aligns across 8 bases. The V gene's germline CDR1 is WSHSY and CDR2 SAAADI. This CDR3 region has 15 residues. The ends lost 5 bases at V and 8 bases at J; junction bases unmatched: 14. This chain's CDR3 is CASSPTIAGGAKQYF. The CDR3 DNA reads TGCGCCAGCAGTCCAACAATCGCAGGGGGCGCAAAGCAGTACTTC.

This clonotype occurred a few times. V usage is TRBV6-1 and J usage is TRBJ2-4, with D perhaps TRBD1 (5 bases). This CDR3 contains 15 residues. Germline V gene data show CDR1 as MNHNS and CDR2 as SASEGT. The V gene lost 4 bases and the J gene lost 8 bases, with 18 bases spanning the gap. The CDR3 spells CASSAEPAGYHIQYF. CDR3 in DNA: TGTGCCAGCAGTGCAGAACCGGCAGGGTATCACATTCAGTACTTC.

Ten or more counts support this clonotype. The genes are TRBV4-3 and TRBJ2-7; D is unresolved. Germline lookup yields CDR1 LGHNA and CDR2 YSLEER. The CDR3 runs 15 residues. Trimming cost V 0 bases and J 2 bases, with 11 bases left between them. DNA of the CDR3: TGCGCCAGCAGCCAAGATCTCGTGTGGCCCTACGAGCAGTACTTC. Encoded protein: CASSQDLVWPYEQYF.